This TCR beta chain was sequenced for a study of technical replicates of blood from four donors. Profiling relied on immunoSEQ multiplex PCR, and the TCRdb table lists in-frame clones only, not all of them. Altogether roughly 81,000 clones are present, 80% to 90% being singletons, with the ten largest covering 4.5% to 5.5%. V lost 2 bases and J 4 bases, leaving 11 bases between the germline ends. This CDR3 is built from 14 residues. Looked up from germline, CDR1 is SGDLS and CDR2 is YYNGEE. The TCR comes from a human donor in good health. Some clones in this sample may be carry-over from other donors' samples. This chain joins TRBV9 and TRBJ2-3, with D possibly matching TRBD2 (6 bases). Sequencing input: PBMCs. The CDR3 nucleotides are TGTGCCAGCAGCGTTTCGGGGGAGGCAGATACGCAGTATTTT. Residues: CASSVSGEADTQYF.